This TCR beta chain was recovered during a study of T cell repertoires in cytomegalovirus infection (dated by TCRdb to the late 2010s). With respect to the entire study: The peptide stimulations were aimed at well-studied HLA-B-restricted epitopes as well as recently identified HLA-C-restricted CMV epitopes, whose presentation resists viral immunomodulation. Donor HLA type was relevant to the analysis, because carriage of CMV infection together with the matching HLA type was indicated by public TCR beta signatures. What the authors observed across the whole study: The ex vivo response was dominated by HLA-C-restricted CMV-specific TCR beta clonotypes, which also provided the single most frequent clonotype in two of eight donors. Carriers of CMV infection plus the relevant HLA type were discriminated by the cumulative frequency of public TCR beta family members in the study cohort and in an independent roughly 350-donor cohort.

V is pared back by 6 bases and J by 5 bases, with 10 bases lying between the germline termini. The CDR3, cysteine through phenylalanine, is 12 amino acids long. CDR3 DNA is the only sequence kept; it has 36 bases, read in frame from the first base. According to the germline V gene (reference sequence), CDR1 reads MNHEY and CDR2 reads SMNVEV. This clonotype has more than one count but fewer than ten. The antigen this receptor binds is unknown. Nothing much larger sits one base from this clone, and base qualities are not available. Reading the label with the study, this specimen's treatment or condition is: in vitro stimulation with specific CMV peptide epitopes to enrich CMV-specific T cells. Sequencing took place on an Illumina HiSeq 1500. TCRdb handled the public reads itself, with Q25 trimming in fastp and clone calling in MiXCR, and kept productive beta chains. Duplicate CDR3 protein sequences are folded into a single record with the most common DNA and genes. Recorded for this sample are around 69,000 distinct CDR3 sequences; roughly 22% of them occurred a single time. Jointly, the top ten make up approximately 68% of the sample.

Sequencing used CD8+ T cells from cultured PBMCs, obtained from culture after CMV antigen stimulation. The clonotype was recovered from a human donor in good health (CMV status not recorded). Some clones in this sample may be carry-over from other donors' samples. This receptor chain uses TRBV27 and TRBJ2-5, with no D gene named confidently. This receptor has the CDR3 CASSHLRETQYF. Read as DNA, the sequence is TGTGCCAGCAGCCACCTACGGGAGACCCAGTACTTC.